This T cell receptor beta chain was identified in a study of T cells in Graves' hyperthyroidism and ophthalmopathy. Study at large: At the time of initial diagnosis and before any treatment, peripheral blood was collected.

There were TCR beta CDR3 regions amplified from RNA transcripts. HTBI primers were used for first-round RT-PCR of the TCR CDR3. One entry per CDR3 protein, called by TCRdb with MiXCR from the multiplex PCR reads. The repertoire holds over 400,000 distinct CDR3 sequences, with approximately 22% as singletons. A remark on this clonotype: The antigen is unknown.

The CDR3 has 16 amino acids. Germline V gives CDR1 SGDLS, CDR2 YYNGEE. After removal of 4 bases from V and 2 bases from J, the junction contained 4 bases not matched to a gene. Findings of the study overall: Most clonotypes that expanded in the thyroid above 0.001 also showed up in blood. A median about 6.5 months before onset, the model predicted ophthalmopathy.

Exclusions: uncontrolled infection, other autoimmune disease, pregnancy, lactation. The sample consisted of blood. This receptor was taken from a woman aged 70-85 years with Graves' ophthalmopathy. The gene calls are TRBV9 and TRBJ2-1, with TRBD2 identical over 12 bases. This CDR3 is CASSPRLAGAYNEQFF. CDR3 DNA sequence: TGTGCCAGCAGCCCCCGACTAGCGGGAGCCTACAATGAGCAGTTCTTC.